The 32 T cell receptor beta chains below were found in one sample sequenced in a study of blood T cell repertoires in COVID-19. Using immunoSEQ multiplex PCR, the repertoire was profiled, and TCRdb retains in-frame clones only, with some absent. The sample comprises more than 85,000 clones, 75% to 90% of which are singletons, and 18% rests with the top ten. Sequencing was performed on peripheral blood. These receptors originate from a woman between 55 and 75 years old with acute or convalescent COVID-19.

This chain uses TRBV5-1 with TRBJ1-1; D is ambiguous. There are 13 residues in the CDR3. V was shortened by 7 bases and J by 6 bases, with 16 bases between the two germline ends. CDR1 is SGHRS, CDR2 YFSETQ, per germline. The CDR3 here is CASGPLNSPEAFF. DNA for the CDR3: TGCGCCAGCGGGCCCCTTAATTCCCCTGAAGCTTTCTTT.

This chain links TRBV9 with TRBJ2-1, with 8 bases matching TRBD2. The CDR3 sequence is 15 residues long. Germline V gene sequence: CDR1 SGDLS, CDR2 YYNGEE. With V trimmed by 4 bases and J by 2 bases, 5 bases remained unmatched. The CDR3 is CASSQLAETYNEQFF. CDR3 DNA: TGTGCCAGCAGCCAACTAGCGGAGACCTACAATGAGCAGTTCTTC.

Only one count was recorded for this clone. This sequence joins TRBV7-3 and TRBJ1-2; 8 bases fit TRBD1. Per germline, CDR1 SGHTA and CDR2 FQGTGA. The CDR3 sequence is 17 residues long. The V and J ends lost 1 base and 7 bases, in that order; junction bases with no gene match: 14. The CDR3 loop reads CASSLNLARGRVSGYTF. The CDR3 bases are TGTGCCAGCAGCTTAAACTTGGCCAGGGGGCGTGTAAGTGGCTACACCTTC.

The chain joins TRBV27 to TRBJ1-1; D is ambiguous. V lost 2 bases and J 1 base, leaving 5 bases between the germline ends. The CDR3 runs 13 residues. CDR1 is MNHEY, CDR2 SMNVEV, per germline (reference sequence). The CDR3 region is CASSLSANTEAFF. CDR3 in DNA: TGTGCCAGCAGTTTAAGCGCGAACACTGAAGCTTTCTTT.

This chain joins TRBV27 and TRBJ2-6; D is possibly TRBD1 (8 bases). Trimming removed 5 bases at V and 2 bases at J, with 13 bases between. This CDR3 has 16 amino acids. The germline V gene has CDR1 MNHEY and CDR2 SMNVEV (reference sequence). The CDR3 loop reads CASSPGGQAGANVLTF. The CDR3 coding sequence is TGTGCCAGCAGTCCGGGGGGACAGGCTGGGGCCAACGTCCTGACTTTC.

Here the CDR3 reads CASSLTGGADGYTF. CDR3 DNA: TGTGCCAGCAGCTTGACAGGGGGCGCGGATGGCTACACCTTC. The chain is built from TRBV7-8 and TRBJ1-2, with TRBD1 matching 10 bases. The CDR3 contains 14 residues. Trimming took 3 bases from V and 6 from J; bases not matched to a gene: 4. The germline gives CDR1 SGHVS, CDR2 FQNEAQ.

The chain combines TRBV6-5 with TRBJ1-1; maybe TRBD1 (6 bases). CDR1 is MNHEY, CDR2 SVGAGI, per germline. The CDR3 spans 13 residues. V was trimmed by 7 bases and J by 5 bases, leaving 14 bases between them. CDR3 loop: CASTTKGGTEAFF. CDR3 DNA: TGTGCCAGCACCACGAAAGGGGGAACTGAAGCTTTCTTT.

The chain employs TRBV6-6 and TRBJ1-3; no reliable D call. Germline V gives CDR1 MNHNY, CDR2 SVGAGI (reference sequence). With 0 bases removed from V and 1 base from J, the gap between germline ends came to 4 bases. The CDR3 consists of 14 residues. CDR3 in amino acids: CASSYSLSGNTIYF. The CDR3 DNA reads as TGTGCCAGCAGTTACTCTTTATCTGGAAACACCATATATTTT.

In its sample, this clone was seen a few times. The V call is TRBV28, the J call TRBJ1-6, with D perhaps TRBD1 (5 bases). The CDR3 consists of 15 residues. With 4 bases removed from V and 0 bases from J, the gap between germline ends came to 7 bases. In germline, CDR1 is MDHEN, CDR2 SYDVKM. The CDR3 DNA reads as TGTGCCAGCAGTTCGGGGGGCTCCTATAATTCACCCCTCCACTTT. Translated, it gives CASSSGGSYNSPLHF. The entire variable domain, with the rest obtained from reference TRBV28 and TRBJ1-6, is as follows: DVKVTQSSRYLVKRTGEKVFLECVQDMDHENMFWYRQDPGLGLRLIYFSYDVKMKEKGDIPEGYSVSREKKERFSLILESASTNQTSMYLCASSSGGSYNSPLHFGNGTRLTVT.

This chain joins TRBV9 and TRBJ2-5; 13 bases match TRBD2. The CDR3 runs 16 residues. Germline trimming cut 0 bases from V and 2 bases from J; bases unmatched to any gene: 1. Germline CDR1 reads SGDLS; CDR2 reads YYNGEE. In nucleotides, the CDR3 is TGTGCCAGCAGCGTAGGGGGACTAGCGGGGCAAGAGACCCAGTACTTC. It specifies CASSVGGLAGQETQYF.

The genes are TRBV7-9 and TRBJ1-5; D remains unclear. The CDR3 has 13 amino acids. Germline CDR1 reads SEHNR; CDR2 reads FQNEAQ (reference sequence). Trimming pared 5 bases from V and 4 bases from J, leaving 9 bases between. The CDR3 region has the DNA TGTGCCAGCAGCCGCGACACGAATCAGCCCCAGCATTTT. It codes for CASSRDTNQPQHF.

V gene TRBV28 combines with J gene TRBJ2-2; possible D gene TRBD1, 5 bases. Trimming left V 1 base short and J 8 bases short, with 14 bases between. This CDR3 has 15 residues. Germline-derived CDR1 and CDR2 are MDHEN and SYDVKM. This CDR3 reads CASSLYQGSAGELFF. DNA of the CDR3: TGTGCCAGCAGTTTATACCAGGGATCAGCGGGGGAGCTGTTTTTT.

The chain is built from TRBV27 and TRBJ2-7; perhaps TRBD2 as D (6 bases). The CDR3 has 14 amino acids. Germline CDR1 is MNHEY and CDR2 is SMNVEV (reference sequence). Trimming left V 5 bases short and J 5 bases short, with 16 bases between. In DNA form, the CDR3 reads TGTGCCAGCAGTCTCGAGACTAGTTCCAACGAGCAGTACTTC. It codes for CASSLETSSNEQYF.

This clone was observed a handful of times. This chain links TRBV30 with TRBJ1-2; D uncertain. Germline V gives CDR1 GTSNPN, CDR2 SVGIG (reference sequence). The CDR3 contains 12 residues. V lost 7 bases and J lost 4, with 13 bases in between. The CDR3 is CASIPNIYGYTF. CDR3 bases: TGTGCCTCCATCCCAAACATCTATGGCTACACCTTC.

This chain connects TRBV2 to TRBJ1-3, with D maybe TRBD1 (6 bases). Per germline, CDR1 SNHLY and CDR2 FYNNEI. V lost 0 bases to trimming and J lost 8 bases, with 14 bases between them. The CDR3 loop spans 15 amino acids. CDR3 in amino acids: CASSEARGGAYTIYF. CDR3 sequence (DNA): TGTGCCAGCAGTGAAGCGCGGGGGGGCGCGTACACCATATATTTT.

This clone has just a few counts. The CDR3 bases are TGTGCCAGCAGCTTACAGCAGGGCTTCTCTGGAAACACCATATATTTT. This encodes CASSLQQGFSGNTIYF. The chain has TRBV7-2 and TRBJ1-3; D perhaps matches TRBD1 (5 bases). CDR1 SGHTA and CDR2 FQGNSA come from the germline V gene. This CDR3 has 16 amino acids. With 2 bases removed from V and 0 bases from J, the gap between germline ends came to 11 bases.

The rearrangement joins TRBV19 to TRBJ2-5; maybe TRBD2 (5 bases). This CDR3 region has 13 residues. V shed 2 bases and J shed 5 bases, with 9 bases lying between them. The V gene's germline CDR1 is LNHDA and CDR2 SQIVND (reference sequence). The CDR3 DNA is TGTGCCAGTAGTATAAAGGGCGGGGAGACCCAGTACTTC. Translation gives CASSIKGGETQYF.

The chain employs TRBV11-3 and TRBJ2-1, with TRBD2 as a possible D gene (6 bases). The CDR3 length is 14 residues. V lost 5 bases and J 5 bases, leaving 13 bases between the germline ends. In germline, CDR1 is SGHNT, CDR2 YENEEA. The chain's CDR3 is CASSGTPSDNEQFF. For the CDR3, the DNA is TGTGCCAGCAGCGGGACTCCGAGCGACAATGAGCAGTTCTTC.

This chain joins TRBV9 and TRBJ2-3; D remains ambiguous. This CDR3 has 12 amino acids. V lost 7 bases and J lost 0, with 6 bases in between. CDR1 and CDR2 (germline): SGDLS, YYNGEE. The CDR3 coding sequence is TGTGCCAGCTCTCTGAGCACAGATACGCAGTATTTT. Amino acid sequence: CASSLSTDTQYF.

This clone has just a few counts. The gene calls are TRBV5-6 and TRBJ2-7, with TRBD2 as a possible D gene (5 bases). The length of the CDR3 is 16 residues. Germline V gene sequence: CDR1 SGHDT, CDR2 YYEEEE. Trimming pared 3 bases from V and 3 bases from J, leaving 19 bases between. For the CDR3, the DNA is TGTGCCAGCAGCTCCCAGATGGCGGGTATCCTCTACGAGCAGTACTTC. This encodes CASSSQMAGILYEQYF.

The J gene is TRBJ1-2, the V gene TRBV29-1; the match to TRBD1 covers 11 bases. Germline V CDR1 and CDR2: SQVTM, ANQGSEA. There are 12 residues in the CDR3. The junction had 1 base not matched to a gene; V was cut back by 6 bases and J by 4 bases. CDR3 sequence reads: CSVGQGGYGYTF. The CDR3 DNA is TGCAGCGTGGGACAGGGGGGCTATGGCTACACCTTC.

In nucleotides, the CDR3 is TGTGCCTGGAGTGTTGGTACAGGGGACACCGGGGAGCTGTTTTTT. As protein: CAWSVGTGDTGELFF. The genes are TRBV30 and TRBJ2-2; 7 bases are shared with TRBD1. Germline CDR1 and CDR2: GTSNPN and SVGIG (reference sequence). Unmatched junction bases numbered 4, after V lost 0 bases and J lost 3 bases. There are 15 residues in the CDR3.

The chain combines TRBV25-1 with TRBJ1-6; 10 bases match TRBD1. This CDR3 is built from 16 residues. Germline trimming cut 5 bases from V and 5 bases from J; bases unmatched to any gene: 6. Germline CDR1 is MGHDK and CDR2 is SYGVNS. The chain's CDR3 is CASSPGTGVNNSPLHF. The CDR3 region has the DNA TGTGCCAGCAGTCCCGGGACAGGGGTGAATAATTCACCCCTCCACTTT.

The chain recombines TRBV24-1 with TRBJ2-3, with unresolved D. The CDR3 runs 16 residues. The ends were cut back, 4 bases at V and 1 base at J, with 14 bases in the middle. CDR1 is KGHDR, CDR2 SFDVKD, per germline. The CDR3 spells CATSEPTPRGTDTQYF. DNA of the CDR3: TGTGCCACCAGTGAACCTACGCCCCGGGGCACAGATACGCAGTATTTT.

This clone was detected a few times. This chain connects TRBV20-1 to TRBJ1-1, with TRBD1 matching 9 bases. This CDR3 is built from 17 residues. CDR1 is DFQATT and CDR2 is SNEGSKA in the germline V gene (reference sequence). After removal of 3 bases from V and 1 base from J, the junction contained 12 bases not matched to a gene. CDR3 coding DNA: TGCAGTGCTAGTGGGGTGATGATGACAGGGGGGAACACTGAAGCTTTCTTT. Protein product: CSASGVMMTGGNTEAFF.

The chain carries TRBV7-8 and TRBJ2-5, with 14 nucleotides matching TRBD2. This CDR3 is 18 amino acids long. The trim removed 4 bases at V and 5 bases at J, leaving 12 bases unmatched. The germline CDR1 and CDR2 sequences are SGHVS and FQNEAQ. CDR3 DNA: TGTGCCAGCAGCTGGAACCCTACGGGACTAGCGGGGGAGGAGACCCAGTACTTC. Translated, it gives CASSWNPTGLAGEETQYF.

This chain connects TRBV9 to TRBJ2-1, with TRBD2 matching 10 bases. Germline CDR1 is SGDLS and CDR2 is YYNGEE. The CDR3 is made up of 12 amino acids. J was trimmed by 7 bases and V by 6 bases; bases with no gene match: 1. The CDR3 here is CASTSGGNEQFF. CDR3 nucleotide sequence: TGTGCCAGCACTAGCGGGGGTAATGAGCAGTTCTTC.

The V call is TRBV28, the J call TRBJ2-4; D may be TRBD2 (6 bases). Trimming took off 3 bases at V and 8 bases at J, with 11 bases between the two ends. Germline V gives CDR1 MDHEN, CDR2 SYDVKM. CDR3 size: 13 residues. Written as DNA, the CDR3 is TGTGCCAGCAGTTTCCCAGGAGGGGACATTCAGTACTTC. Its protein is CASSFPGGDIQYF. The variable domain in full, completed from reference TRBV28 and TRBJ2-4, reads DVKVTQSSRYLVKRTGEKVFLECVQDMDHENMFWYRQDPGLGLRLIYFSYDVKMKEKGDIPEGYSVSREKKERFSLILESASTNQTSMYLCASSFPGGDIQYFGAGTRLSVL.

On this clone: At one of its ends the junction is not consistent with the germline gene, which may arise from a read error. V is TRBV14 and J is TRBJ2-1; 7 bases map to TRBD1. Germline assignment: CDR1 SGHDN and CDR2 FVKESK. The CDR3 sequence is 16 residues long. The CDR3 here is CASSKERTGVYNEQFF. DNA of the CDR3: TGTGCCAGCAGCAAAGAACGAACAGGGGTCTACAATGAGCAGTTCTTC.

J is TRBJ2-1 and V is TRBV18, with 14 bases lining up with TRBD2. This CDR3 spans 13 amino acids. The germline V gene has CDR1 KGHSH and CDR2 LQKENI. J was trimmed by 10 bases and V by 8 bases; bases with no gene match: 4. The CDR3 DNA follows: TGTGCCAGCGGACTAGCGGGGGGCTCCGAGCAGTTCTTC. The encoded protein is CASGLAGGSEQFF.

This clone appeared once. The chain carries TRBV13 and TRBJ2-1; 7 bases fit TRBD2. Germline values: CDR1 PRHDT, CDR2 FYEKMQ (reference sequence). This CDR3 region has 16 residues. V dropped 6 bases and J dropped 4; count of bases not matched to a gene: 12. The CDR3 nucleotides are TGTGCCAGCAGACCCCCTGCGATTAGCGGGTACAATGAGCAGTTCTTC. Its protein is CASRPPAISGYNEQFF.

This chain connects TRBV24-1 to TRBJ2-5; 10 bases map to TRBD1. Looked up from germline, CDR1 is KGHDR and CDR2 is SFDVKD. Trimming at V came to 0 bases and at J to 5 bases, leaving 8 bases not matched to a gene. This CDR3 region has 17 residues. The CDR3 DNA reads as TGTGCCACCAGTGATTTGACCGGGACAGGGGAGCGGGAGACCCAGTACTTC. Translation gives CATSDLTGTGERETQYF.